This entry is about one T cell receptor beta chain. The antigen is not known. Assay: immunoSEQ multiplex PCR; the TCRdb copy retains only in-frame clones and omits some. This table has a few million clones, approximately 94% appearing once. This CDR3 spans 14 amino acids. CDR1 and CDR2 from the germline V gene are SNHLY and FYNNEI. V lost 2 bases and J lost 13, with 17 bases in between. The split of CD4+ cells yielded CD45RA+ naive and CD45RA-negative memory subsets. This record belongs to a study of shared clonotypes between healthy human individuals. Study as a whole: The donor pool was made up of a couple of women and a few men aged 18 to 49. General observations from the study: Generally, naive subsets (rather than memory subsets) showed larger estimated richness.

The sequencing input was naive CD4+ T cells sorted from blood. Sample subset: CD45RA+ positively selected. The sequence was collected from a man between 18 and 35 years old in good health. The chain recombines TRBV2 with TRBJ2-2; the D gene is possibly TRBD2 (6 bases). Written as DNA, the CDR3 is TGTGCCAGCAGTGAAACAGTACCGCGGGGAGGGCTGTTTTTT. Protein sequence: CASSETVPRGGLFF.